This TCR beta chain was documented in a study of shared clonotypes between healthy human individuals. Overall study: A few men and a couple of women, aged 18 to 49, were donors. Study-wide results and caveats: Naive CD4 clonotypes overlapped across a handful of donors at around 5%. Since donors were few, the genetic and exposure-history diversity represented was limited.

In the case of this clone: Its antigen is undetermined. The same CDR3 is also encoded by other DNA sequences in this sample.

Everyone who donated was a Caucasian adult who lived in Nashville, Tennessee. V was cut by 0 bases and J by 1 base, with 7 bases left in between. This CDR3 contains 15 residues. Germline V gene data show CDR1 as SGHNT and CDR2 as YYREEE (reference sequence). Data came from immunoSEQ multiplex PCR; TCRdb stores just in-frame clones and leaves some out. Among around 2.1 million clones listed, roughly 95% were seen once. The clonotype comes from a man aged 18-30 years in good health. Sequences were obtained from naive CD4+ T cells sorted from blood. Described subset: CD45RA+ positively selected. The chain recombines TRBV5-4 with TRBJ2-2; D uncertain. The CDR3 bases are TGTGCCAGCAGCTTGGGTTCAGGGAACACCGGGGAGCTGTTTTTT. Protein sequence: CASSLGSGNTGELFF.